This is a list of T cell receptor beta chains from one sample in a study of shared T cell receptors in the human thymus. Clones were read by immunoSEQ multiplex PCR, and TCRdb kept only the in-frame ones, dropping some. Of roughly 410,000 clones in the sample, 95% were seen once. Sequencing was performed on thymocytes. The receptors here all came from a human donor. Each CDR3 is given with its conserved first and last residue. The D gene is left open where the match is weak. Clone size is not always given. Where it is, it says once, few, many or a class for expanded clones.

TGTGCCAGCAGTTTATCGACCGGGACCCACTACGAGCAGTACTTC	CASSLSTGTHYEQYF	NA	TRBV27	TRBJ2-7	NA
TGTGCCAGCAGTGATGAGCGGGAGAGCTCCTACAATGAGCAGTTCTTC	CASSDERESSYNEQFF	TRBD2	TRBV6-4	TRBJ2-1	NA
TGTGCCAGCATTAAACCAGGGCTGGAAAGTTATTATTTAACCACCATATATTTT	CASIKPGLESYYLTTIYF	NA	TRBV13	TRBJ1-3	NA
TGTGCCACCAGCAGAGAGGGGACAGGGTCAGAGACCCAGTACTTC	CATSREGTGSETQYF	TRBD1	TRBV15	TRBJ2-5	NA
TGTGCCAGCAGCTCGGCAGATAACTATGGCTACACCTTC	CASSSADNYGYTF	NA	TRBV7-8	TRBJ1-2	NA
TGTGCCAGCAGCGTAGGAATAGAAATGCTTTATGGCTACACCTTC	CASSVGIEMLYGYTF	NA	TRBV9	TRBJ1-2	NA
TGTGCCAGCAGTGAAGGGGCGAAGGGCTATGGCTACACCTTC	CASSEGAKGYGYTF	NA	TRBV6-4	TRBJ1-2	NA
TGTGCCGCAGGGCGGGAGAAGTCCCATCGTGAGCAGTTCTTC	CAAGREKSHREQFF	TRBD2	TRBV13	TRBJ2-1	NA
TGTGCCAGCAGCTTAATGGGCGGGATAGGGAGATACAATGAGCAGTTCTTC	CASSLMGGIGRYNEQFF	NA	TRBV7-3	TRBJ2-1	NA
TGCGCCAGCAGTGAGGGGGGGCTTGCGGGGGCCAACGTCCTGACTTTC	CASSEGGLAGANVLTF	NA	TRBV10-2	TRBJ2-6	NA
TGTGCCAGCAGTTTCCCCTCGCCGCCCTCTCCCTTCTCCCAAGAGACCCAGTACTTC	CASSFPSPPSPFSQETQYF	NA	TRBV5-4	TRBJ2-5	once
TGTGCCAGCAGCCCCCAGGGCGGGAGGGCCTGGAGCGAAGATACGCAGTATTTT	CASSPQGGRAWSEDTQYF	TRBD2	TRBV7-8	TRBJ2-3	NA
TGTGCCAGCAGCCAGGCCCGTTTGACAGGGGAAGCTGGAAACACCATATATTTT	CASSQARLTGEAGNTIYF	TRBD1	TRBV14	TRBJ1-3	NA
TGTGCCAGCTCACCGGGTTCTGAAGCTTTCTTT	CASSPGSEAFF	NA	TRBV18	TRBJ1-1	NA
TGCGCCAGCAGCCAAGTTGGGCAGAGCTACGAGCAGTACTTC	CASSQVGQSYEQYF	NA	TRBV4-3	TRBJ2-7	few
TGTGCCAGCAGCCCGGACAGGGGTTTAGAGACCCAGTACTTC	CASSPDRGLETQYF	TRBD1	TRBV6-1	TRBJ2-5	NA
TGCGCCAGCAGCCAGGACCCGGGACACGGAGGACCTGAAGCTTTCTTT	CASSQDPGHGGPEAFF	NA	TRBV4-3	TRBJ1-1	NA
TGCGCCAGCAGCCAGAGGGCAGATGGCGCCCTTCGCTATGGCTACACCTTC	CASSQRADGALRYGYTF	NA	TRBV4-1	TRBJ1-2	NA
TGTGCCAGCAGCCCGGGACAGGAGAACACTGAAGCTTTCTTT	CASSPGQENTEAFF	TRBD1	TRBV5-8	TRBJ1-1	NA
TGCGCCAGCAGCTCCCCCCTCGGACAGGGCTTAGGCTATGGCTACACCTTC	CASSSPLGQGLGYGYTF	TRBD1	TRBV5-1	TRBJ1-2	NA
TGTGCCAGTAGTATAGATCCTGATAGCGGAAAATTCTCTGGGGCCAACGTCCTGACTTTC	CASSIDPDSGKFSGANVLTF	NA	TRBV19	TRBJ2-6	NA
TGTGCCAGCAGCGTAGGGGAGAGGGCCTACGAGCAGTACTTC	CASSVGERAYEQYF	NA	TRBV9	TRBJ2-7	NA
TGTGCCAGCAACGCCCGACAGCCGATCTCGAAAACTGAAGCTTTCTTT	CASNARQPISKTEAFF	NA	TRBV27	TRBJ1-1	NA
TGTGCCAGCAGTCGGGACAGGGGTTCCTCCTACAATGAGCAGTTCTTC	CASSRDRGSSYNEQFF	TRBD1	TRBV28	TRBJ2-1	NA
TGTGCCAGCAGCTTAGCCGGACTAGCCGCCGGGGAGCTGTTTTTT	CASSLAGLAAGELFF	TRBD2	TRBV11-1	TRBJ2-2	NA
TGTGCCAGCAGCGCGACTAGCGGGAGGCCCCAAGGGTACGAGCAGTACTTC	CASSATSGRPQGYEQYF	TRBD2	TRBV7-9	TRBJ2-7	NA
TGTGCCAGCAGTTCTTACAGGGGGCGGTCGGGGCCGGACGAGCAGTACTTC	CASSSYRGRSGPDEQYF	TRBD1	TRBV27	TRBJ2-7	NA
TGTGCCAGCAGTCCCGGACAGGCTCCCTACGAGCAGTACTTC	CASSPGQAPYEQYF	TRBD1	TRBV27	TRBJ2-7	NA
TGTGCCAGCAGCAATAATTACGAGCAGTACTTC	CASSNNYEQYF	NA	TRBV21-1	TRBJ2-7	NA
TGCGCCAGCAGCCCTTCCCTAGGGCAGGGTATTTTCAACGAGCAGTACTTC	CASSPSLGQGIFNEQYF	NA	TRBV4-3	TRBJ2-7	once
TGTGCCAGCAGTTTTCCCGGAGAGACTACCGGAGATACGCAGTATTTT	CASSFPGETTGDTQYF	NA	TRBV6-5	TRBJ2-3	NA
TGTGCCAGCAGTACTATGGGGGGCCCTATCTCCTACGAGCAGTACTTC	CASSTMGGPISYEQYF	NA	TRBV28	TRBJ2-7	once
TGTGCCAGCAGTCAAGCGTGGGTTATCCAAAATGAGCAGTTCTTC	CASSQAWVIQNEQFF	NA	TRBV6-1	TRBJ2-1	once
TGTGCCACCGCTCCACGACAATTGAACACTGAAGCTTTCTTT	CATAPRQLNTEAFF	NA	TRBV27	TRBJ1-1	NA
TGTGCCAGCAGCCAAGATCGTACAGGGGGTTCGGCTAACTATGGCTACACCTTC	CASSQDRTGGSANYGYTF	TRBD1	TRBV4-2	TRBJ1-2	NA
TGTGCCAGCAGTGCTTACTCAGGGGGCACTGAAGCTTTCTTT	CASSAYSGGTEAFF	TRBD1	TRBV6-1	TRBJ1-1	NA
TGTGCCAGCAGTTTATGGTCCAAGAAGAACACTGAAGCTTTCTTT	CASSLWSKKNTEAFF	NA	TRBV28	TRBJ1-1	NA
TGTGCCAGCCTCCCTCGGGGAGATACGCAGTATTTT	CASLPRGDTQYF	NA	TRBV6-1	TRBJ2-3	NA
TGTGCCAGCAGCCCCGGACAGGGGGCGGGGGAGACCCAGTACTTC	CASSPGQGAGETQYF	TRBD1	TRBV7-4	TRBJ2-5	NA
TGTGCCAGCAGTCCCACCCCCTCCTACGAGCAGTACTTC	CASSPTPSYEQYF	NA	TRBV27	TRBJ2-7	NA
TGTGCCAGTAGTACCCGACAGGGGGAAGAGTCAGTTAATCAGCCCCAGCATTTT	CASSTRQGEESVNQPQHF	TRBD1	TRBV19	TRBJ1-5	NA
TGTGCCAGCAGCCAAGAGCGGGAGTTGTTACTGTTCTTC	CASSQERELLLFF	TRBD2	TRBV13	TRBJ2-1	once
TGTGCCAGCAGTTACCGAACCGGGACAACCTACGAGCAGTACTTC	CASSYRTGTTYEQYF	NA	TRBV6-5	TRBJ2-7	NA
TGTGCCAGCAGCGGGGGGACAGGAGTGGCTTTCTTT	CASSGGTGVAFF	TRBD1	TRBV9	TRBJ1-1	NA
TGTGCCAGCAGTTATTTGACAGGCGGTCGTAATCAGCCCCAGCATTTT	CASSYLTGGRNQPQHF	NA	TRBV6-9	TRBJ1-5	NA
TGTGCCAGCAGCCAGCGGACTAGCGGCCCGAGCTCCTACAATGAGCAGTTCTTC	CASSQRTSGPSSYNEQFF	TRBD2	TRBV7-8	TRBJ2-1	NA
TGTGCCAGCAGCTTAGGATCCAGGGCTAGGCAGGGGACAGATACGCAGTATTTT	CASSLGSRARQGTDTQYF	NA	TRBV7-8	TRBJ2-3	NA
TGTGCCAGCAGCCAAGTAACTCCGGACGGAAATACCTACGAGCAGTACTTC	CASSQVTPDGNTYEQYF	NA	TRBV14	TRBJ2-7	once
TGTGCCAGCAGCTCGCCCGGACAGGGGTACAATCAGCCCCAGCATTTT	CASSSPGQGYNQPQHF	TRBD1	TRBV7-9	TRBJ1-5	NA
TGTGCCAGCAGCTCCCGGACAGTGACGGAGACCCAGTACTTC	CASSSRTVTETQYF	NA	TRBV7-9	TRBJ2-5	NA
TGTGCCAGCAGTTTTTTAAGGCCGAGCACAGATACGCAGTATTTT	CASSFLRPSTDTQYF	NA	TRBV27	TRBJ2-3	NA
TGTGCCAGCAGGGCAGGGGGAACCTACGAGCAGTACTTC	CASRAGGTYEQYF	TRBD1	TRBV6-1	TRBJ2-7	NA
TGTGCCAGCAGTTTGGGCATCGGGGCCGACAATGAGCAGTTCTTC	CASSLGIGADNEQFF	NA	TRBV27	TRBJ2-1	NA
TGTGCCAGCAGTGGGAGCTCCTACGAGCAGTACTTC	CASSGSSYEQYF	NA	TRBV28	TRBJ2-7	NA
TGTGCCAGCAGCTACCCGAGACTAGCGGGAGATGACGGCTATCACGAGCAGTACTTC	CASSYPRLAGDDGYHEQYF	TRBD2	TRBV7-9	TRBJ2-7	NA
TGCGCCAGCAGCTGGCGGATCGTTAGTAGCGGGAGTCCCTACGAGCAGTACTTC	CASSWRIVSSGSPYEQYF	TRBD2	TRBV5-1	TRBJ2-7	NA
TGTGCCAGCAGTGAATTCCCGGGGAACGATGGGCAGTACTTC	CASSEFPGNDGQYF	NA	TRBV6-1	TRBJ2-7	NA
TGCAGCGTTGAAGATATGGCCAACACTGAAGCTTTCTTT	CSVEDMANTEAFF	NA	TRBV29-1	TRBJ1-1	NA
TGCGCCAGCAGCTCTCCCCAACAGGGATCCTATGGCTACACCTTC	CASSSPQQGSYGYTF	NA	TRBV5-1	TRBJ1-2	NA
TGTGCCAGCAGTTTACAGGGGACTTGGGATACGCAGTATTTT	CASSLQGTWDTQYF	NA	TRBV27	TRBJ2-3	NA